Listed below are T cell receptor beta chains from one sample, sequenced in a study of control samples from healthy donors and cancer patients. Sequenced by immunoSEQ multiplex PCR; TCRdb stores in-frame clones only, minus some. The sample lists roughly 120,000 clones; 75% to 90% were seen once. The sequencing sample was made of PBMCs. Receptor source: a woman aged 45-60 years with colorectal cancer. Both conserved end residues are trimmed from each CDR3.

V | CDR3
TRBV5-4 | ASSLPGENGYT
TRBV5-1 | ASRPRGPAYNEQF
TRBV13 | ASSPIGGTYNEQF
TRBV6-2/TRBV6-3 | ASSYSSPRYEQY
TRBV5-1 | ASSWDRGRTDTQY
TRBV30 | AWGRTDRKNTEAF
TRBV11-2 | ASSSQGNTEAF
TRBV5-1 | ASSLDPGTSGRADEQY
TRBV13 | ASSFSSGASTDTQY
TRBV6-5 | ASSRTGGDNQPQH
TRBV9 | ASSPGTSSRTDTQY
TRBV9 | ASSELSRASGNGYT
TRBV28 | ASSPIWTGSTDTQY
TRBV7-7 | ASSMTSGGAGETQY
TRBV19 | ASGQLNTEAF
TRBV7-3 | ASSLNGDQETQY
TRBV6-5 | ASQRRNTDTQY
TRBV2 | ASSLAATGELF